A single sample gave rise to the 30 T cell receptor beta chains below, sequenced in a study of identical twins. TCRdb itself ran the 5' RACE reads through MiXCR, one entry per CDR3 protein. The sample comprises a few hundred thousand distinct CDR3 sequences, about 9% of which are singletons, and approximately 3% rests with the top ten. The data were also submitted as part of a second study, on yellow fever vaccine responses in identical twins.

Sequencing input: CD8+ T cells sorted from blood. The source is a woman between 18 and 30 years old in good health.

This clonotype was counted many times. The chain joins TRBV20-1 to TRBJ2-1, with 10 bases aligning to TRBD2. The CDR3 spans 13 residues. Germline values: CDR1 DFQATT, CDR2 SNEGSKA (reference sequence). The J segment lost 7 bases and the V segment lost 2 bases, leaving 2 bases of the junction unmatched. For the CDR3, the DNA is TGCAGTGCTAGACTAGCGGGAGAGAATGAGCAGTTCTTC. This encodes CSARLAGENEQFF.

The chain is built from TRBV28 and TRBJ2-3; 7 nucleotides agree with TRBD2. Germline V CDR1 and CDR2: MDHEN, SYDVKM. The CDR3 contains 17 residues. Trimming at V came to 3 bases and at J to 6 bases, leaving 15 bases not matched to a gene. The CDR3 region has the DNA TGTGCCAGCAGTTTGTCCCGAGGGACTACCGAACGGGATACGCAGTATTTT. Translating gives CASSLSRGTTERDTQYF.

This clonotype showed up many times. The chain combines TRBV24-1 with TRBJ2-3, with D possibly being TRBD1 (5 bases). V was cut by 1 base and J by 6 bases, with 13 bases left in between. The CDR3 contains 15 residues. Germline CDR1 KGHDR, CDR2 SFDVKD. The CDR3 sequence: CATSDFEPPGDTQYF. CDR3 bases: TGTGCCACCAGTGATTTTGAGCCCCCAGGGGATACGCAGTATTTT.

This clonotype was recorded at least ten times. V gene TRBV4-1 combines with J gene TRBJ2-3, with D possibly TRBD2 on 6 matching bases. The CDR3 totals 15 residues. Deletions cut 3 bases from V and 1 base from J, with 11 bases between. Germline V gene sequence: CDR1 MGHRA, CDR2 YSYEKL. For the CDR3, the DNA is TGCGCCAGCAGCCAGCCGGGACTTGGCACAGATACGCAGTATTTT. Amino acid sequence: CASSQPGLGTDTQYF.

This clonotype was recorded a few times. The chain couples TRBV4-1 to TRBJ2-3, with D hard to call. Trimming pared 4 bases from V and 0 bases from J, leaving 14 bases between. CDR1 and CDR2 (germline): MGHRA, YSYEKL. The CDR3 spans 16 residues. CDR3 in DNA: TGCGCCAGCAGCCCTTTTGGGGTCACTAGCACAGATACGCAGTATTTT. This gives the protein CASSPFGVTSTDTQYF.

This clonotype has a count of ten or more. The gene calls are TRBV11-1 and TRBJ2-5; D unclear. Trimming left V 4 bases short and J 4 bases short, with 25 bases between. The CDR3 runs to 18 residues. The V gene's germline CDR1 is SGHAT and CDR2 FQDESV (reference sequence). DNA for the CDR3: TGTGCCAGCAGCTCCCCCACGCAGACAACTGGGATCAGAGAGACCCAGTACTTC. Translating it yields CASSSPTQTTGIRETQYF.

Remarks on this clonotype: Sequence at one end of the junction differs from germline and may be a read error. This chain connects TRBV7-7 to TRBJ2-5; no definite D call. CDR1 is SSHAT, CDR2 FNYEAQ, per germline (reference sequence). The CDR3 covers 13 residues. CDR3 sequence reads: CASSLSHQETQYF. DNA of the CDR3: TGTGCTAGCAGCTTGTCGCACCAAGAGACCCAGTACTTC.

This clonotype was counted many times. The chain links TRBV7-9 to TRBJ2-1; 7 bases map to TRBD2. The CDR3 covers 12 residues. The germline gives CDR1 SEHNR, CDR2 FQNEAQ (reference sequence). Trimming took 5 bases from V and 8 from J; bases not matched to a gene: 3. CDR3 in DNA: TGTGCCAGCAGCCCGACTAGCCATGAGCAGTTCTTC. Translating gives CASSPTSHEQFF.

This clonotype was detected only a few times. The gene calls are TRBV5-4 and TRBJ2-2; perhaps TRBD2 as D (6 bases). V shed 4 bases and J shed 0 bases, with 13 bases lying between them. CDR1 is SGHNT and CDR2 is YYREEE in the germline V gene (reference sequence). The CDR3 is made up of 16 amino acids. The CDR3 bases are TGTGCCAGCAGCGGCGATTGGGGGGCGAACACCGGGGAGCTGTTTTTT. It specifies CASSGDWGANTGELFF.

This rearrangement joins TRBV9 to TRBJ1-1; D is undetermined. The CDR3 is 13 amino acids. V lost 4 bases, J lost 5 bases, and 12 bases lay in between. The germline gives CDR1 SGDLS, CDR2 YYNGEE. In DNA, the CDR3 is TGTGCCAGCAGCCCCATTGAATCAACTGAAGCTTTCTTT. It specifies CASSPIESTEAFF.

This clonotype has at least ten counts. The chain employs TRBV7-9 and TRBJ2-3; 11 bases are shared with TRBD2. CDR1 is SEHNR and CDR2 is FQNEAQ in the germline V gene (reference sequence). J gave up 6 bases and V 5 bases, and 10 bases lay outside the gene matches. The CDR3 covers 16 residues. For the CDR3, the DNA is TGTGCCAGCAGCGCTACACTAGCGGGAGAGGGTGATACGCAGTATTTT. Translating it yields CASSATLAGEGDTQYF.

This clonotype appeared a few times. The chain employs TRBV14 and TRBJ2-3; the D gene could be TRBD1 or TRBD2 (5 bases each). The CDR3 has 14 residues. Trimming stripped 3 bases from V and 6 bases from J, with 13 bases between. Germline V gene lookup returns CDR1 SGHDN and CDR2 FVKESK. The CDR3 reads CASSHRDDADTQYF. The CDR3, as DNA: TGTGCCAGCAGCCACCGGGACGACGCGGATACGCAGTATTTT.

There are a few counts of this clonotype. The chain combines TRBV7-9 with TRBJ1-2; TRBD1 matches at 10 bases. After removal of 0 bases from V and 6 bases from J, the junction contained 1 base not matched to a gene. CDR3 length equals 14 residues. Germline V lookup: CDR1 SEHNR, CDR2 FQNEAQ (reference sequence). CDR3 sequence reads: CASSLAGTGDGYTF. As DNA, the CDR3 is TGTGCCAGCAGCTTAGCCGGGACAGGGGATGGCTACACCTTC.

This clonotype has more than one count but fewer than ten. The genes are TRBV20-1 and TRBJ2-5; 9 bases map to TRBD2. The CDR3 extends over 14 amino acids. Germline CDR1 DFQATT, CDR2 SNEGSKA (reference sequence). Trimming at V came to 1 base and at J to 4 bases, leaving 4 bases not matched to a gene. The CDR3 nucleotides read TGCAGTGCTAGAGCCGGGACTAGCTTAGAGACCCAGTACTTC. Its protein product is CSARAGTSLETQYF.

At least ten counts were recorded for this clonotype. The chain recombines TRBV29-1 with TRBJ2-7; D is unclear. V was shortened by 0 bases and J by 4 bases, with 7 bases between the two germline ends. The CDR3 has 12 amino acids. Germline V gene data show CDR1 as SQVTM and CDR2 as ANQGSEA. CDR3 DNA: TGCAGCGTTGAAGACTCCGTTTACGAGCAGTACTTC. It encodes CSVEDSVYEQYF.

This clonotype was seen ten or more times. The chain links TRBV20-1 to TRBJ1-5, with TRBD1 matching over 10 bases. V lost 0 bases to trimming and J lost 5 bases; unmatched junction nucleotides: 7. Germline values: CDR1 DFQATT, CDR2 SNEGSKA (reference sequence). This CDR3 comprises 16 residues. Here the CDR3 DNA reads TGCAGTGCTAGAGATACCGGGACAGGGGATTATCAGCCCCAGCATTTT. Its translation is CSARDTGTGDYQPQHF.

The CDR3 spells CASSDPGEGEQFF. The CDR3 nucleotides read TGTGCCAGCAGTGACCCAGGAGAGGGGGAGCAGTTCTTC. The rearrangement links TRBV2 to TRBJ2-1; D tentatively reads TRBD1 or TRBD2 (5 bases each). Germline loops: CDR1 SNHLY, CDR2 FYNNEI. The CDR3 has 13 residues. V shed 3 bases and J shed 10 bases, with 13 bases lying between them.

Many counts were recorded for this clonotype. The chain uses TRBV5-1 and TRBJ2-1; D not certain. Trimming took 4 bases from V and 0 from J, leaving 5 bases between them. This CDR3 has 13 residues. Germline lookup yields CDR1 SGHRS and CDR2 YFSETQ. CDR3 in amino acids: CASSRSSYNEQFF. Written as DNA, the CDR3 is TGCGCCAGCAGCCGGAGCTCCTACAATGAGCAGTTCTTC. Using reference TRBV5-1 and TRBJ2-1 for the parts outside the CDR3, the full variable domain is KAGVTQTPRYLIKTRGQQVTLSCSPISGHRSVSWYQQTPGQGLQFLFEYFSETQRNKGNFPGRFSGRQFSNSRSEMNVSTLELGDSALYLCASSRSSYNEQFFGPGTRLTVL.

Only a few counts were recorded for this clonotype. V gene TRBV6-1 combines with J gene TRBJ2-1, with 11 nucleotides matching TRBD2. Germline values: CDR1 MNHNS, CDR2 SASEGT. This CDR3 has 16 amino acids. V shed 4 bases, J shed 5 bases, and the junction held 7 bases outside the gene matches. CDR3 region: CASSAWGLAADNEQFF. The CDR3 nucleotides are TGTGCCAGCAGTGCCTGGGGACTAGCGGCCGACAATGAGCAGTTCTTC.

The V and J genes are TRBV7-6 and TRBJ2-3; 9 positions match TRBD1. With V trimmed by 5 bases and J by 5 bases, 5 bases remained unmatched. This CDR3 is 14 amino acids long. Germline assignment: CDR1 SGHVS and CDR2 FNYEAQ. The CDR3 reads CASSQTGGIDTQYF. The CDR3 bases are TGTGCCAGCAGCCAGACAGGGGGGATAGATACGCAGTATTTT.

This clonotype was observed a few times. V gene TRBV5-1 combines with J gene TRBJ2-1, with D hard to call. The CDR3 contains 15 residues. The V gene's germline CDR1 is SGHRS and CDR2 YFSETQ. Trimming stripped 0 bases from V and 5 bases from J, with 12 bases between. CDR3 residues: CASSLVYLPHNEQFF. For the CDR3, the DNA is TGCGCCAGCAGCTTGGTCTACCTTCCCCACAATGAGCAGTTCTTC.

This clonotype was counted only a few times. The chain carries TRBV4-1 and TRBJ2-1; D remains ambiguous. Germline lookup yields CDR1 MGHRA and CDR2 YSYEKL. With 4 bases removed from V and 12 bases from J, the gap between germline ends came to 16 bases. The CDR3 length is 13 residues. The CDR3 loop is CASSRSLEPGQFF. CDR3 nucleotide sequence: TGCGCCAGCAGCCGGTCGTTGGAACCCGGGCAGTTCTTC.

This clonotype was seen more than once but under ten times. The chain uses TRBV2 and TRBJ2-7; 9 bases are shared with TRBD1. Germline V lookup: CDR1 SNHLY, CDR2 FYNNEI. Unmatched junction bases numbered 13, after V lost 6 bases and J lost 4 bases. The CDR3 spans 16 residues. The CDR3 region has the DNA TGTGCCAGCAGCCTTGGACAGGGGCTCTCTAGGTACGAGCAGTACTTC. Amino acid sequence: CASSLGQGLSRYEQYF.

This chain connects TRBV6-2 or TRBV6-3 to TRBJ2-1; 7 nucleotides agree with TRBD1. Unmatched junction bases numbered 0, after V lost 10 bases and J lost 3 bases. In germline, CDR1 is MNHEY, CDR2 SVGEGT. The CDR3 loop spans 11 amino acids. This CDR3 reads CATGGYNEQFF. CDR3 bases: TGTGCCACAGGGGGCTACAATGAGCAGTTCTTC.

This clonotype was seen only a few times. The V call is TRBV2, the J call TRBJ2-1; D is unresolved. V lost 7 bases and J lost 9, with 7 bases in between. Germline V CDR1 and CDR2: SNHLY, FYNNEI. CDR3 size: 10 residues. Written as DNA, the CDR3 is TGTGCCAGCATGGGTGGTGAGCAGTTCTTC. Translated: CASMGGEQFF. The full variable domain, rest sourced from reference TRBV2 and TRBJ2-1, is EPEVTQTPSHQVTQMGQEVILRCVPISNHLYFYWYRQILGQKVEFLVSFYNNEISEKSEIFDDQFSVERPDGSNFTLKIRSTKLEDSAMYFCASMGGEQFFGPGTRLTVL.

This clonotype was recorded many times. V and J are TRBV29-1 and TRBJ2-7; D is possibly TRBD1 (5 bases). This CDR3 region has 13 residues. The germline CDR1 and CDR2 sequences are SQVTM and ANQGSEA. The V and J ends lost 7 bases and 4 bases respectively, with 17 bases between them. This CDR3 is CSAAGGQGYEQYF. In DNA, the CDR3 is TGCAGCGCTGCAGGTGGACAAGGATACGAGCAGTACTTC.

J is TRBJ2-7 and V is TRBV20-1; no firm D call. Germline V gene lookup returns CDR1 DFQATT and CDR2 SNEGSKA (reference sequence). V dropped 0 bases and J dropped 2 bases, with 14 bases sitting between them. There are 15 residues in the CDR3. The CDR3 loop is CSARDPSYLTYEQYF. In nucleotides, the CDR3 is TGCAGTGCTAGAGATCCCTCGTACCTCACCTACGAGCAGTACTTC.

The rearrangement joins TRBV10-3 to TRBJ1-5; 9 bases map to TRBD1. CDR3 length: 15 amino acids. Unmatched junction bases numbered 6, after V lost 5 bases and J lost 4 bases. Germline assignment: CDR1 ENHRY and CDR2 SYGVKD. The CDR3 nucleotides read TGTGCCATCAGTTCGGACAGGGGACTTAATCAGCCCCAGCATTTT. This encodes CAISSDRGLNQPQHF.

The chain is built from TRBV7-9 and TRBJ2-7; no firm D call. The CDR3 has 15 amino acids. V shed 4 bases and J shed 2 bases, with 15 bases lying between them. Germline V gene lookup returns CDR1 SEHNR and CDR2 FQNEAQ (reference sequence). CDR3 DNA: TGTGCCAGCAGCTCCACAACGGAAGACACCTACGAGCAGTACTTC. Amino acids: CASSSTTEDTYEQYF.

The CDR3 protein is CATPGRHRGEQYF. CDR3 bases: TGTGCCACCCCAGGCCGACATCGGGGCGAGCAGTACTTC. The chain joins TRBV2 to TRBJ2-7; maybe TRBD2 (5 bases). The length of the CDR3 is 13 residues. Germline-derived CDR1 and CDR2 are SNHLY and FYNNEI. The ends were cut back, 10 bases at V and 6 bases at J, with 19 bases in the middle.